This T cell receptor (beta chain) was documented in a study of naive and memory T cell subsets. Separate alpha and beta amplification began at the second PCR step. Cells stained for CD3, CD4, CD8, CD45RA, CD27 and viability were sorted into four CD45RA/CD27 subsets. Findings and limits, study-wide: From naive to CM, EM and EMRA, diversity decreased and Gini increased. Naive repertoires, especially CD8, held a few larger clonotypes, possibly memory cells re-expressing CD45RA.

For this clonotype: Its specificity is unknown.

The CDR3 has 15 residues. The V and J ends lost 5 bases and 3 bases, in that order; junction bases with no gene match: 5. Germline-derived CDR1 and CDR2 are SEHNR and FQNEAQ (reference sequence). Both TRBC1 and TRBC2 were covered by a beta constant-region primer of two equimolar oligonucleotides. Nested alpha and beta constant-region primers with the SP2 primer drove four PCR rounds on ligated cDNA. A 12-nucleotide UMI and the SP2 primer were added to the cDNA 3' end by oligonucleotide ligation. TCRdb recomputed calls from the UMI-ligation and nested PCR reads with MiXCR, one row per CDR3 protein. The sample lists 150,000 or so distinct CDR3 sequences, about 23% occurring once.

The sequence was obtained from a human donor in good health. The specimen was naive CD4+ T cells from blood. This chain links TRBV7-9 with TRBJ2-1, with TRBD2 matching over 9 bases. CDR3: CASSESGRIYNEQFF. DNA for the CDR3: TGTGCCAGCAGCGAGAGCGGGAGGATCTACAATGAGCAGTTCTTC.